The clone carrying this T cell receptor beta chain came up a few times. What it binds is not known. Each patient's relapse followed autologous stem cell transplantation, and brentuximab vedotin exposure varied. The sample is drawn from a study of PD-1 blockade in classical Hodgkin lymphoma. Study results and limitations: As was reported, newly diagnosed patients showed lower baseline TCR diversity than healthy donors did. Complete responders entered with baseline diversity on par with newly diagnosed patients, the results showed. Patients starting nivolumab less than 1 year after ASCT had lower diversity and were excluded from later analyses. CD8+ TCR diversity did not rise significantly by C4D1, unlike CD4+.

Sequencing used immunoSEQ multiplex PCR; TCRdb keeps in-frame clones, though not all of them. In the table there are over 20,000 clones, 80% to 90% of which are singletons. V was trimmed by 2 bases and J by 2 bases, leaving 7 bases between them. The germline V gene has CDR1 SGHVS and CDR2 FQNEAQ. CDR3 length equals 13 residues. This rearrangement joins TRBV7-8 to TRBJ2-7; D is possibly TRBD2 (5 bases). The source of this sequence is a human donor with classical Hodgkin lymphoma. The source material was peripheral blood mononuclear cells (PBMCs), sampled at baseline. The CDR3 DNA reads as TGTGCCAGCAGCTTACTAGCCCCCTACGAGCAGTACTTC. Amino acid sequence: CASSLLAPYEQYF.